These 3 T cell receptor beta chains came from one sample sequenced in a study of post-analysis software for immune sequencing data. Study results and caveats: Controls had lower frequencies than patients of four or five TRBV segments, which included TRBV5-6, TRBV5-1 and TRBV20-1.

The antigens for these receptors are not known. Unique-molecular-identifier-tagged TCR beta cDNA libraries were used. TCRdb redid the calling of the PCR reads with MiXCR, one entry per CDR3 protein. The sample gives about 260,000 distinct CDR3 sequences, 30% to 45% of which show up once; under 5.5% is in the top ten. Sequenced input: blood. The receptors were sampled from a girl aged 5 to 17 with multiple sclerosis.

This clonotype was counted at least ten times. The chain recombines TRBV18 with TRBJ2-1; 7 bases align to TRBD1. V trimming: 1 base; J trimming: 6 bases; junction bases outside the gene matches: 0. This CDR3 is built from 13 residues. The germline CDR1 and CDR2 sequences are KGHSH and LQKENI. CDR3 DNA: TGTGCCAGCTCACCACAGGGGGCCAATGAGCAGTTCTTC. Residues: CASSPQGANEQFF. Full variable domain (rest looked up from reference TRBV18 and TRBJ2-1): NAGVMQNPRHLVRRRGQEARLRCSPMKGHSHVYWYRQLPEEGLKFMVYLQKENIIDESGMPKERFSAEFPKEGPSILRIQQVVRGDSAAYFCASSPQGANEQFFGPGTRLTVL.

The CDR3 reads CASSLDLGGYTF. The CDR3 region has the DNA TGTGCCAGCAGCTTAGATCTTGGAGGCTACACCTTC. The J gene is TRBJ1-2, the V gene TRBV7-2; no clear D. Germline-derived CDR1 and CDR2 are SGHTA and FQGNSA. V was trimmed by 1 base and J by 8 bases, leaving 8 bases between them. The CDR3 is 12 residues long.

This clonotype has ten or more counts. This chain uses TRBV5-1 with TRBJ1-1; D not resolved. Trimming removed 4 bases at V and 1 base at J, with 11 bases between. The CDR3 consists of 14 residues. CDR1 SGHRS and CDR2 YFSETQ come from the germline V gene. The CDR3 spells CASSVGMSNTEAFF. CDR3 sequence (DNA): TGCGCCAGCAGCGTTGGCATGTCGAACACTGAAGCTTTCTTT.